This paragraph reports one T cell receptor (beta chain). CDR1 and CDR2 (germline): SGHRS, YFSETQ. This CDR3 has 14 residues. Trimming at V came to 2 bases and at J to 4 bases, leaving 4 bases not matched to a gene. The sample originates from a study of T cell changes during pregnancy in multiple sclerosis. Libraries were prepared by immunoSEQ multiplex PCR; TCRdb keeps only in-frame clonotypes and omits some of them. The table has nearly 60,000 clones, about 90% seen once. The sequence came from a female donor in good health, enrolled as a control in a pregnancy study. The V call is TRBV5-1, the J call TRBJ1-1; 8 nucleotides agree with TRBD1. The sequences come from CD4+ T cells from peripheral blood mononuclear cells, collected after pregnancy. The CDR3 loop is CASSFVQGGTEAFF. CDR3 bases: TGCGCCAGCAGCTTCGTACAGGGGGGCACTGAAGCTTTCTTT.